One sample yielded the 19 T cell receptor beta chains listed below, sequenced in a study of early T cells in non-severe SARS-CoV-2 infection. A single record per CDR3 protein comes from TCRdb applying MiXCR to the 5' RACE reads. The sample includes tens of thousands of distinct CDR3 sequences, 10% to 15% of them seen just once. Sequenced material: whole blood. Receptors originate from an adult who was a healthcare worker with PCR-confirmed SARS-CoV-2 infection or an uninfected control (not recorded which).

This clonotype was recorded at least ten times. The chain employs TRBV11-3 and TRBJ1-1; no definite D call. Germline CDR1 and CDR2: SGHNT and YENEEA. The CDR3 has 15 residues. The ends were cut back, 0 bases at V and 6 bases at J, with 14 bases in the middle. The CDR3 loop reads CASSLDGSGQSEAFF. The CDR3 bases are TGTGCCAGCAGCTTAGATGGGTCGGGTCAGTCTGAAGCTTTCTTT. The variable domain in full, with the rest retrieved from reference TRBV11-3 and TRBJ1-1, is EAGVVQSPRYKIIEKKQPVAFWCNPISGHNTLYWYLQNLGQGPELLIRYENEEAVDDSQLPKDRFSAERLKGVDSTLKIQPAELGDSAVYLCASSLDGSGQSEAFFGQGTRLTVV.

The CDR3: CASSLGVPSSYEQYF. The CDR3 DNA sequence: TGTGCCAGCAGCTTGGGGGTCCCGAGCTCCTACGAGCAGTACTTC. This chain links TRBV5-5 with TRBJ2-7; D call uncertain. With 0 bases removed from V and 0 bases from J, the gap between germline ends came to 10 bases. This CDR3 has 15 residues. CDR1 SGHKS and CDR2 YYEKEE come from the germline V gene (reference sequence).

There are many counts of this clonotype. The chain employs TRBV18 and TRBJ2-2; 7 bases match TRBD2. The V gene's germline CDR1 is KGHSH and CDR2 LQKENI. The CDR3 runs to 16 residues. V lost 6 bases to trimming and J lost 1 base; unmatched junction nucleotides: 8. CDR3 nucleotide sequence: TGTGCCAGCTCCCCCAGGCCTAGCGGGAACACCGGGGAGCTGTTTTTT. This gives the protein CASSPRPSGNTGELFF.

This clonotype was counted many times. The V call is TRBV11-2, the J call TRBJ2-3, with D hard to call. The CDR3 extends over 14 amino acids. Per germline, CDR1 SGHAT and CDR2 FQNNGV. V lost 7 bases, J lost 4 bases, and 15 bases lay in between. CDR3 loop: CASTFLWAADTQYF. The CDR3 DNA is TGTGCCAGCACCTTCCTGTGGGCCGCAGATACGCAGTATTTT.

This clonotype was recorded many times. The CDR3 is CASSVDQAYEQYF. The DNA of the CDR3 is TGTGCCAGCAGCGTAGACCAGGCTTACGAGCAGTACTTC. This chain connects TRBV9 to TRBJ2-7; D is unresolved. The CDR3 spans 13 residues. V lost 0 bases and J 4 bases, leaving 8 bases between the germline ends. Germline V gene lookup returns CDR1 SGDLS and CDR2 YYNGEE.

CDR3 amino acids: CASSSARTGDGVFF. CDR3 coding DNA: TGCGCCAGCAGCTCGGCTCGGACAGGGGATGGGGTTTTCTTT. The chain is built from TRBV5-1 and TRBJ1-1; TRBD1 agrees at 9 bases. The CDR3 runs 14 residues. Trimming at V came to 3 bases and at J to 13 bases, leaving 13 bases not matched to a gene. Germline-derived CDR1 and CDR2 are SGHRS and YFSETQ.

The chain is built from TRBV4-2 and TRBJ2-5; TRBD2 aligns across 8 bases. The CDR3 has 17 amino acids. CDR1 and CDR2 from the germline V gene are LGHNA and YNFKEQ. V lost 3 bases, J lost 5 bases, and 14 bases stayed unmatched. CDR3 in DNA: TGTGCCAGCAGCCACCGGAACGGGGGGGAAAATGTGGAGACCCAGTACTTC. This gives the protein CASSHRNGGENVETQYF.

Only a few counts were recorded for this clonotype. The chain is built from TRBV5-5 and TRBJ2-7; 11 bases align to TRBD1. This CDR3 comprises 14 residues. Looked up from germline, CDR1 is SGHKS and CDR2 is YYEKEE (reference sequence). Trimming cost V 5 bases and J 4 bases; bases outside gene matches: 5. CDR3 sequence reads: CASSPGQGVYEQYF. For the CDR3, the DNA is TGTGCCAGCAGTCCGGGACAGGGGGTATACGAGCAGTACTTC.

The chain links TRBV7-9 to TRBJ1-4; 7 bases agree with TRBD1. CDR1 SEHNR and CDR2 FQNEAQ come from the germline V gene (reference sequence). V trimming: 5 bases; J trimming: 0 bases; junction bases outside the gene matches: 0. The length of the CDR3 is 14 residues. The chain's CDR3 is CASSQGATNEKLFF. The CDR3 DNA reads as TGTGCCAGCAGCCAGGGGGCAACTAATGAAAAACTGTTTTTT.

In this sample, this clonotype turned up many times. The V call is TRBV6-2 or TRBV6-3, the J call TRBJ2-4, with 8 nucleotides matching TRBD2. Per germline, CDR1 MNHEY and CDR2 SVGEGT. With 1 base clipped from V and 9 bases from J, the junction kept 20 bases outside the gene matches. The CDR3 covers 19 residues. The CDR3 DNA sequence: TGTGCCAGCAGTTACTACCGTCCGGGGGGGAACCTGAGCGGTGGCATTCAGTACTTC. Its translation: CASSYYRPGGNLSGGIQYF.

The V gene is TRBV24-1, the J gene TRBJ2-2; D possibly corresponds to TRBD2 (5 bases). Germline CDR1 reads KGHDR; CDR2 reads SFDVKD. The CDR3 spans 12 residues. V gave up 9 bases and J gave up 5 bases, with 9 bases separating them. CDR3 amino acids: CATSDFTGELFF. The CDR3 DNA reads as TGTGCCACCTCGGACTTTACCGGGGAGCTGTTTTTT.

This clonotype came up once. The rearrangement links TRBV6-6 to TRBJ2-2; TRBD1 agrees at 9 bases. CDR3 length: 20 amino acids. The V segment lost 6 bases and the J segment 6 bases; nucleotides outside the gene matches: 23. CDR1 is MNHNY and CDR2 is SVGAGI in the germline V gene (reference sequence). CDR3 sequence reads: CASSSGTGPLGPVSAGELFF. The CDR3 coding sequence is TGTGCCAGCAGCTCCGGGACAGGGCCCCTTGGACCCGTTAGCGCCGGGGAGCTGTTTTTT.

This clonotype was observed a handful of times. The chain carries TRBV27 and TRBJ1-6; a weak D match, TRBD1 (6 bases). V lost 4 bases and J lost 7, with 8 bases in between. This CDR3 is built from 13 residues. Germline V gene sequence: CDR1 MNHEY, CDR2 SMNVEV (reference sequence). The CDR3 DNA reads as TGTGCCAGCAGTTCGGACAGAAATTCACCCCTCCACTTT. It translates to CASSSDRNSPLHF.

This clonotype was found a few times. This chain links TRBV7-6 with TRBJ2-3; D remains ambiguous. The germline gives CDR1 SGHVS, CDR2 FNYEAQ. This CDR3 spans 15 amino acids. Trimming removed 1 base at V and 1 base at J, with 9 bases between. The CDR3 region is CASSLELRGTDTQYF. As DNA, the CDR3 is TGTGCCAGCAGCTTAGAACTTCGGGGCACAGATACGCAGTATTTT. Variable domain in full (rest from reference TRBV7-6 and TRBJ2-3): GAGVSQSPRYKVTKRGQDVALRCDPISGHVSLYWYRQALGQGPEFLTYFNYEAQQDKSGLPNDRFSAERPEGSISTLTIQRTEQRDSAMYRCASSLELRGTDTQYFGPGTRLTVL.

This clonotype was detected ten times or more. CDR3 amino acids: CSASGTGVYEQYF. CDR3 sequence (DNA): TGCAGTGCTAGCGGGACAGGGGTCTACGAGCAGTACTTC. The rearrangement uses TRBV20-1 and TRBJ2-7; 10 bases fit TRBD1. This CDR3 contains 13 residues. V trimming: 3 bases; J trimming: 3 bases; junction bases outside the gene matches: 2. Germline V gene sequence: CDR1 DFQATT, CDR2 SNEGSKA (reference sequence).

The rearrangement links TRBV4-3 to TRBJ1-2, with 9 bases aligning to TRBD1. Germline loops: CDR1 LGHNA, CDR2 YSLEER. Losses at the gene ends were 1 base for V and 7 bases for J; bases not matched to a gene: 7. CDR3 length: 15 residues. The CDR3: CASSQARDRARGYTF. The CDR3, as DNA: TGCGCCAGCAGCCAAGCCCGGGACAGGGCTCGTGGCTACACCTTC.

The J gene is TRBJ2-3, the V gene TRBV20-1, with D unclear. The length of the CDR3 is 14 residues. V shed 2 bases and J shed 0 bases, with 9 bases lying between them. The germline V gene encodes CDR1 DFQATT and CDR2 SNEGSKA (reference sequence). This chain's CDR3 is CSARRLESTDTQYF. The CDR3 DNA reads TGCAGTGCTAGACGGCTAGAGAGCACAGATACGCAGTATTTT.

This clonotype occurred a few times. The rearrangement uses TRBV9 and TRBJ1-2, with D possibly TRBD1 on 5 matching bases. The CDR3 covers 15 residues. V lost 3 bases, J lost 5 bases, and 17 bases lay in between. Germline lookup yields CDR1 SGDLS and CDR2 YYNGEE. The CDR3 DNA reads TGTGCCAGCAGCGGCAGGGCCGGCAGATTATATGGCTACACCTTC. Residues: CASSGRAGRLYGYTF.

Points on this clonotype: At one end the junction does not follow the germline gene, possibly because of a read error. The rearrangement uses TRBV7-9 and TRBJ1-4; D unclear. The CDR3 contains 14 residues. The germline gives CDR1 SEHNR, CDR2 FQNEAQ (reference sequence). The CDR3: CASSLKREFEQLFF. Here the CDR3 DNA reads TGTGCCAGCAGCTTGAAACGGGAGTTTGAACAACTGTTTTTT.